The 20 T cell receptor beta chains below come from one sample, sequenced in a study of blood T cell repertoires in COVID-19. Sequencing used immunoSEQ multiplex PCR; TCRdb keeps in-frame clones, though not all of them. Of about 230,000 clones in the sample, over 80% are singletons; the top ten hold around 25%. What was sequenced was peripheral blood. The source is a man in his forties or fifties with acute or convalescent COVID-19.

This CDR3 reads CASSPMPGVNTGELFF. The CDR3 DNA sequence: TGTGCCAGCTCACCGATGCCGGGGGTTAACACCGGGGAGCTGTTTTTT. This sequence joins TRBV18 and TRBJ2-2; D perhaps matches TRBD2 (6 bases). Germline-derived CDR1 and CDR2 are KGHSH and LQKENI. V lost 3 bases to trimming and J lost 2 bases, with 13 bases between them. This CDR3 region has 16 residues. Supplemented by reference TRBV18 and TRBJ2-2, the full variable domain reads NAGVMQNPRHLVRRRGQEARLRCSPMKGHSHVYWYRQLPEEGLKFMVYLQKENIIDESGMPKERFSAEFPKEGPSILRIQQVVRGDSAAYFCASSPMPGVNTGELFFGEGSRLTVL.

V is TRBV3-1 (or the pseudogene TRBV3-2) and J is TRBJ1-2, with D perhaps matching TRBD1 (5 bases). CDR1 is LGHDT, CDR2 YNNKEL, per germline (reference sequence). This CDR3 spans 13 amino acids. Deletions cut 0 bases from V and 10 bases from J, with 12 bases between. CDR3: CASSQDRTHFYTF. CDR3 bases: TGTGCCAGCAGCCAAGATAGGACACATTTCTACACCTTC.

The CDR3 nucleotides read TGTGCCAGTAGTCCCCAATCCCCAAACAATGAGCAGTTCTTC. The encoded protein is CASSPQSPNNEQFF. The V and J genes are TRBV19 and TRBJ2-1, with D unresolved. CDR1 is LNHDA and CDR2 is SQIVND in the germline V gene (reference sequence). Trimming removed 5 bases at V and 5 bases at J, with 13 bases between. CDR3 size: 14 residues.

This sequence joins TRBV18 and TRBJ1-4, with 12 positions matching TRBD1. V dropped 5 bases and J dropped 5; count of bases not matched to a gene: 3. Germline CDR1 reads KGHSH; CDR2 reads LQKENI. CDR3 size: 15 residues. CDR3 in DNA: TGTGCCAGCTCATCGGGACAGGGGGCGAATGAAAAACTGTTTTTT. Translating it yields CASSSGQGANEKLFF.

This sequence joins TRBV12-3 or TRBV12-4 and TRBJ2-5; D call uncertain. V lost 5 bases to trimming and J lost 5 bases, with 12 bases between them. This CDR3 region has 13 residues. CDR3 DNA sequence: TGTGCCAGCAGTATAACGGGTGGGGAGACCCAGTACTTC. Its protein is CASSITGGETQYF.

The rearrangement joins TRBV13 to TRBJ2-7; tentatively, D is TRBD1 (5 bases). The CDR3 length is 13 residues. Germline V gives CDR1 PRHDT, CDR2 FYEKMQ (reference sequence). V was trimmed by 5 bases and J by 0 bases, leaving 8 bases between them. The CDR3 spells CASSHRGSYEQYF. CDR3 nucleotide sequence: TGTGCCAGCAGCCATAGGGGCTCCTACGAGCAGTACTTC.

This clone came up a few times. The V and J genes are TRBV7-9 and TRBJ2-1; a possible D gene is TRBD1 (5 bases). CDR3 length: 15 residues. Trimming cost V 4 bases and J 2 bases, with 12 bases left between them. CDR1 is SEHNR, CDR2 FQNEAQ, per germline (reference sequence). CDR3: CASSSLLGAYNEQFF. CDR3 nucleotide sequence: TGTGCCAGCAGCTCCCTCCTAGGGGCCTACAATGAGCAGTTCTTC.

V and J are TRBV7-8 and TRBJ2-1, with 10 bases that match TRBD2. The germline V gene encodes CDR1 SGHVS and CDR2 FQNEAQ. The CDR3 runs 16 residues. Unmatched junction bases numbered 8, after V lost 2 bases and J lost 7 bases. CDR3: CASSLNPSGSINEQFF. The CDR3 nucleotides read TGTGCCAGCAGCTTAAACCCTAGCGGGAGTATAAATGAGCAGTTCTTC.

The gene calls are TRBV11-2 and TRBJ1-6; D is uncertain. The CDR3 has 14 amino acids. The V gene's germline CDR1 is SGHAT and CDR2 FQNNGV. The V and J ends lost 5 bases and 7 bases respectively, with 12 bases between them. The CDR3: CASSRDGENSPLHF. The CDR3 DNA reads as TGTGCCAGCAGCCGAGATGGGGAGAATTCACCCCTCCACTTT.

V usage is TRBV9 and J usage is TRBJ2-6; D possibly corresponds to TRBD2 (5 bases). The germline V and J ends were trimmed by 4 bases and 0 bases, with 14 bases remaining between them. Germline loops: CDR1 SGDLS, CDR2 YYNGEE. The CDR3 is 17 residues long. The CDR3 sequence: CASSPRGTSSGANVLTF. CDR3 in DNA: TGTGCCAGCAGCCCACGGGGTACCAGCTCTGGGGCCAACGTCCTGACTTTC.

This sequence joins TRBV7-9 and TRBJ1-5, with 7 bases fitting TRBD1. The CDR3 runs 14 residues. V was pared by 0 bases and J by 7 bases, with 3 bases of the junction left unmatched. Germline V CDR1 and CDR2: SEHNR, FQNEAQ (reference sequence). The CDR3 DNA follows: TGTGCCAGCAGCTTAGCCAGGGACAGACAGCCCCAGCATTTT. It yields the protein CASSLARDRQPQHF.

J is TRBJ1-1 and V is TRBV4-1; D uncertain. Germline V gene lookup returns CDR1 MGHRA and CDR2 YSYEKL. The CDR3 consists of 13 residues. V lost 4 bases to trimming and J lost 5 bases, with 11 bases between them. CDR3 loop: CASSLGGRTEAFF. The CDR3 coding sequence is TGCGCCAGCAGCCTGGGAGGGAGGACTGAAGCTTTCTTT.

The gene calls are TRBV27 and TRBJ1-2; 8 bases match TRBD1. The CDR3 consists of 13 residues. Per the germline V gene, CDR1 is MNHEY and CDR2 is SMNVEV (reference sequence). V lost 6 bases and J lost 8; bases outside the gene matches: 8. The CDR3 protein is CASSLTGGYGYTF. In nucleotides, the CDR3 is TGTGCCAGCAGCCTAACAGGGGGATACGGCTACACCTTC.

This chain connects TRBV7-8 to TRBJ2-1; D is uncertain. CDR1 SGHVS and CDR2 FQNEAQ come from the germline V gene. V lost 5 bases and J lost 0, with 14 bases in between. CDR3 size: 16 residues. CDR3 nucleotides: TGTGCCAGCAGCCCAAAAGGCGGCCCCTCCTACAATGAGCAGTTCTTC. Translated: CASSPKGGPSYNEQFF.

Ten or more counts support this clone. CDR3 amino acids: CASSIAQRAVVANTGELFF. Here the CDR3 DNA reads TGTGCCAGTAGTATAGCCCAGCGGGCCGTCGTCGCGAACACCGGGGAGCTGTTTTTT. The chain combines TRBV19 with TRBJ2-2; maybe TRBD2 (6 bases). Germline V gives CDR1 LNHDA, CDR2 SQIVND (reference sequence). Trimming took 1 base from V and 0 from J, leaving 18 bases between them. The length of the CDR3 is 19 residues.

This chain links TRBV15 with TRBJ2-2; possible D gene TRBD2, 6 bases. This CDR3 comprises 15 residues. V was trimmed by 8 bases and J by 5 bases, leaving 18 bases between them. Looked up from germline, CDR1 is LNHNV and CDR2 is YYDKDF (reference sequence). CDR3 sequence reads: CATSLGGEGTGELFF. CDR3 DNA: TGTGCCACCTCTCTGGGGGGAGAGGGAACCGGGGAGCTGTTTTTT.

The rearrangement joins TRBV19 to TRBJ2-1; TRBD1 might be the D (6 bases). CDR1 and CDR2 (germline): LNHDA, SQIVND (reference sequence). The V and J ends lost 1 base and 1 base respectively, with 11 bases between them. The CDR3 contains 16 residues. The DNA of the CDR3 is TGTGCCAGTAGTATAGGGGGACACCCTTCCTACAATGAGCAGTTCTTC. It yields the protein CASSIGGHPSYNEQFF. Variable domain in full (rest from reference TRBV19 and TRBJ2-1): DGGITQSPKYLFRKEGQNVTLSCEQNLNHDAMYWYRQDPGQGLRLIYYSQIVNDFQKGDIAEGYSVSREKKESFPLTVTSAQKNPTAFYLCASSIGGHPSYNEQFFGPGTRLTVL.

The chain couples TRBV3-1 (or the pseudogene TRBV3-2) to TRBJ2-7; 8 nucleotides line up with TRBD1. V lost 3 bases and J lost 2; bases outside the gene matches: 3. Germline V gene sequence: CDR1 LGHDT, CDR2 YNNKEL (reference sequence). The CDR3 is 14 residues long. CDR3 nucleotide sequence: TGTGCCAGCAGCCACGGACAGGGCACCTACGAGCAGTACTTC. Amino acid sequence: CASSHGQGTYEQYF.

This rearrangement joins TRBV15 to TRBJ2-7; TRBD2 agrees at 10 bases. The germline V gene has CDR1 LNHNV and CDR2 YYDKDF (reference sequence). The CDR3 contains 15 residues. V dropped 1 base and J dropped 8; count of bases not matched to a gene: 8. The CDR3 is CATSRVLAGIGQQYF. Here the CDR3 DNA reads TGTGCCACCAGCAGAGTACTAGCGGGGATAGGGCAGCAGTACTTC.

The CDR3 reads CASSQPRGDEQFF. In DNA form, the CDR3 reads TGTGCCAGCAGCCAACCCCGGGGAGATGAGCAGTTCTTC. J is TRBJ2-1 and V is TRBV11-2; weak D call: TRBD2 (5 bases). In germline, CDR1 is SGHAT, CDR2 FQNNGV. Trimming removed 5 bases from V and 8 bases from J, with 13 bases in between. This CDR3 is built from 13 residues.